Following are 5 T cell receptor beta chains from one sample sequenced in a study of vaccination effects on CD4 cells after COVID-19. Before any sequencing was done, the ViraFEST assay used viral peptide pools to expand antigen-specific CD4+ T cells. The culture ran for around nine days before CD4+ T cells were isolated. Prior SARS-CoV-2 infection was absent in the vaccine recipients, as shown by negative nucleocapsid antibodies. Repertoires were generated with immunoSEQ multiplex PCR, while TCRdb's copy carries only in-frame clones and drops some. The sample contains 25,000 to 30,000 clones, around 75% of which appear only once. These receptors have no identified antigens. The sequencing used CD4+ T cells from PBMCs cultured with SARS-CoV-2 spike peptides, collected before COVID-19 vaccination. The receptor set was obtained from a human donor who received a COVID-19 vaccine.

J is TRBJ1-1 and V is TRBV15; 7 nucleotides align to TRBD1. Unmatched junction bases numbered 6, after V lost 4 bases and J lost 4 bases. This CDR3 has 14 amino acids. Germline-derived CDR1 and CDR2 are LNHNV and YYDKDF (reference sequence). CDR3 region: CATSIKTGTTEAFF. The CDR3 region has the DNA TGTGCCACCAGCATAAAGACAGGGACCACTGAAGCTTTCTTT.

The J gene is TRBJ1-2, the V gene TRBV20-1, with a possible D match to TRBD1 (5 bases). Germline CDR1 and CDR2: DFQATT and SNEGSKA (reference sequence). Trimming removed 3 bases from V and 5 bases from J, with 19 bases in between. The CDR3 contains 15 residues. As DNA, the CDR3 is TGCAGTGCTAGTGTCACTGAAGGAGGGGCATATGGCTACACCTTC. Amino acids: CSASVTEGGAYGYTF.

This chain connects TRBV18 to TRBJ1-2; 8 bases are a match to TRBD1. With 3 bases clipped from V and 8 bases from J, the junction kept 5 bases outside the gene matches. This CDR3 has 13 amino acids. Germline V gene data show CDR1 as KGHSH and CDR2 as LQKENI. The CDR3 is CASSPSTGEGYTF. In nucleotides, the CDR3 is TGTGCCAGCTCACCCTCGACAGGGGAGGGCTACACCTTC.

The rearrangement uses TRBV9 and TRBJ1-1; the D gene is possibly TRBD1 (6 bases). The length of the CDR3 is 13 residues. Germline assignment: CDR1 SGDLS and CDR2 YYNGEE. Between the trimmed V and J ends, which lost 0 bases and 3 bases, there was a span of 6 bases. CDR3 DNA: TGTGCCAGCAGCGTAGGACAGGACACTGAAGCTTTCTTT. Translated, it gives CASSVGQDTEAFF. The full variable domain, completed using reference TRBV9 and TRBJ1-1, is DSGVTQTPKHLITATGQRVTLRCSPRSGDLSVYWYQQSLDQGLQFLIQYYNGEERAKGNILERFSAQQFPDLHSELNLSSLELGDSALYFCASSVGQDTEAFFGQGTRLTVV.

J is TRBJ1-5 and V is TRBV2; a possible D gene is TRBD1 (6 bases). The CDR3 length is 16 residues. Trimming pared 4 bases from V and 0 bases from J, leaving 13 bases between. The V gene's germline CDR1 is SNHLY and CDR2 FYNNEI. CDR3: CASSGRGGLSNQPQHF. The CDR3 DNA reads TGTGCCAGCAGTGGCAGGGGCGGCCTTAGCAATCAGCCCCAGCATTTT.